This T cell receptor (beta chain) stems from a study of T cells in Graves' hyperthyroidism and ophthalmopathy. Study background: Peripheral blood collection took place at initial diagnosis, before any treatment.

Notes on the study in general: Peripheral blood also featured most of the thyroid clonotypes expanded above 0.001. A model using 13 V-J features told ophthalmopathy apart from stable hyperthyroidism.

Trimming took off 0 bases at V and 1 base at J, with 17 bases between the two ends. CDR1 is SGHTA and CDR2 is FQGTGA in the germline V gene. There are 18 residues in the CDR3. Regarding this clonotype: Its antigen is not known.

Hyperthyroidism had been newly diagnosed in patients aged 18 to 65, and its duration was under 2 months. Amplified regions were TCR beta CDR3 sequences from RNA transcripts. The HTBI primer set served for first-round RT-PCR of the TCR CDR3. TCRdb processed the multiplex PCR reads anew with MiXCR; each CDR3 protein has one entry. This table has hundreds of thousands of distinct CDR3 sequences, over 11% appearing once. This chain joins TRBV7-3 and TRBJ2-3; the D is unclear. Material: blood. This clonotype was obtained from a woman in her thirties with Graves' hyperthyroidism that later progressed to Graves' ophthalmopathy. The CDR3 DNA sequence: TGTGCCAGCAGCTTAACAAGTGCAATCCCCCACGGCACAGATACGCAGTATTTT. This codes for CASSLTSAIPHGTDTQYF.